The rows below give T cell receptor beta chains drawn from one sample of a study of cytomegalovirus exposure and HLA in healthy donors. Only in-frame clones appear in the TCRdb table, and some are missing; sequencing was by immunoSEQ multiplex PCR. The sample yields about 360,000 clones, roughly 89% seen once. Sequencing input: PBMCs. All receptors come from a woman under 30 in good health and CMV-seronegative. The CDR3 runs from the conserved cysteine through the conserved F or W. The D gene is left open where the match is weak. Clone size is shown for a subset of rows, as once, few, many or a class of expanded clone.

>TRBD2|15|TRBV5-1|once|TRBJ2-3
CASSEGTIPTDTQYF
TGCGCCAGCAGCGAAGGGACTATTCCCACAGATACGCAGTATTTT
>.|16|TRBV7-8|.|TRBJ2-2
CASSQVWKSLTGELFF
TGTGCCAGCAGCCAGGTCTGGAAGAGTCTCACCGGGGAGCTGTTTTTT
>.|13|TRBV5-1|.|TRBJ2-7
CASSQLQDYEQYF
TGCGCCAGCAGCCAACTTCAGGACTACGAGCAGTACTTC
>TRBD1|15|TRBV27|few|TRBJ2-7
CASSPGTGSSYEQYF
TGTGCCAGCAGTCCAGGGACAGGGAGCTCCTACGAGCAGTACTTC
>TRBD2|17|TRBV4-1|.|TRBJ2-1
CASSQDGASGGWNEQFF
TGCGCCAGCAGCCAAGATGGGGCCAGCGGGGGGTGGAATGAGCAGTTCTTC
>.|13|TRBV30|.|TRBJ1-1
CAWSDQMNTEAFF
TGTGCCTGGAGTGATCAGATGAACACTGAAGCTTTCTTT
>.|13|TRBV7-9|.|TRBJ1-5
CASSEGRGQPQHF
TGTGCCAGCAGCGAGGGTCGGGGTCAGCCCCAGCATTTT
>.|10|TRBV20-1|.|TRBJ2-7
CSALNYEQYF
TGCAGTGCTCTTAACTACGAGCAGTACTTC
>.|14|TRBV10-3|.|TRBJ1-1
CAIARQEMNTEAFF
TGTGCCATCGCCAGACAGGAGATGAACACTGAAGCTTTCTTT
>.|14|TRBV4-1|once|TRBJ2-2
CASSQGDNAGELFF
TGCGCCAGCAGCCAAGGGGACAACGCCGGGGAGCTGTTTTTT
>.|19|TRBV11-2|once|TRBJ2-2
CASSIFPPRVTINTGELFF
TGTGCCAGCAGCATTTTTCCCCCCCGAGTGACAATTAACACCGGGGAGCTGTTTTTT
>TRBD1|18|TRBV5-1|.|TRBJ2-7
CASSWTGLTHPYSYEQYF
TGCGCCAGCAGCTGGACAGGGCTCACCCACCCATACTCCTACGAGCAGTACTTC
>.|13|TRBV9|.|TRBJ1-5
CASNRDSNQPQHF
TGTGCCAGCAACAGGGACAGCAATCAGCCCCAGCATTTT
>TRBD1|13|TRBV11-1|.|TRBJ2-7
CASSPGQVAEQYF
TGTGCCAGCAGCCCTGGACAGGTTGCCGAGCAGTACTTC
>.|16|TRBV6-4|.|TRBJ2-5
CASSNRLQGFEETQYF
TGTGCCAGCAGCAATAGACTACAGGGCTTTGAAGAGACCCAGTACTTC
>.|16|TRBV5-1|.|TRBJ2-7
CASTLPGKKRSYEQYF
TGCGCCAGCACGCTTCCGGGAAAAAAAAGGTCCTACGAGCAGTACTTC
>TRBD1|17|TRBV7-9|.|TRBJ2-1
CASSPYSRQGNVNEQFF
TGTGCCAGCAGCCCTTACTCCCGACAGGGAAACGTCAATGAGCAGTTCTTC
>TRBD1|15|TRBV27|.|TRBJ2-1
CASTLRVGQGDGQFF
TGTGCCAGCACCTTACGGGTGGGACAGGGTGACGGGCAGTTCTTC
>TRBD1|15|TRBV6-1|.|TRBJ1-6
CASSEVRQGLSPLHF
TGTGCCAGCAGTGAAGTTCGACAGGGCCTTTCACCCCTCCACTTT
>TRBD2|15|TRBV25-1|.|TRBJ2-1
CASSETSGDKSQQFF
TGTGCCAGCAGTGAAACCAGCGGGGATAAGAGTCAGCAGTTCTTC
>.|13|TRBV2|.|TRBJ2-7
CASRTVKGGEQYF
TGTGCCAGCAGGACAGTGAAGGGGGGGGAGCAGTACTTC
>.|15|TRBV5-4|once|TRBJ2-7
CASSYRGSPTYEQYF
TGTGCCAGCAGCTATCGAGGCAGTCCCACCTACGAGCAGTACTTC
>.|16|TRBV5-1|.|TRBJ1-2
CASSLGQGQTNYGYTF
TGCGCCAGCAGCTTGGGGCAGGGCCAGACTAACTATGGCTACACCTTC
>.|16|TRBV5-6|few|TRBJ1-5
CASSLAGGSSNQPQHF
TGTGCCAGCAGCTTGGCGGGGGGATCTAGCAATCAGCCCCAGCATTTT
>.|15|TRBV7-9|.|TRBJ1-3
CASSRRRETGNTIYF
TGTGCCAGCAGTCGGCGGCGGGAAACTGGAAACACCATATATTTT
>.|15|TRBV2|once|TRBJ1-5
CASSYDQAINQPQHF
TGTGCCAGCAGTTACGACCAGGCTATCAATCAGCCCCAGCATTTT
>TRBD1|15|TRBV2|once|TRBJ2-7
CASSRDRGPSYEQYF
TGTGCCAGTTCTCGGGACAGGGGTCCCTCCTACGAGCAGTACTTC
>TRBD2|20|TRBV9|.|TRBJ2-4
CASSVARWRGGFGAKNIQYF
TGTGCCAGCAGCGTAGCTCGGTGGCGGGGGGGCTTTGGCGCCAAAAACATTCAGTACTTC
>.|16|TRBV5-1|.|TRBJ2-5
CASSLFAVSRQETQYF
TGCGCCAGCAGCTTGTTCGCAGTTTCCCGCCAAGAGACCCAGTACTTC
>TRBD1|15|TRBV5-1|.|TRBJ1-2
CASSSSGTGYYGYTF
TGCGCCAGCAGCTCATCCGGGACAGGGTACTATGGCTACACCTTC
>.|12|TRBV18|.|TRBJ1-2
CASSRPRWGYTF
TGTGCCAGCTCACGACCCAGATGGGGCTACACCTTC
>.|13|TRBV10-1|.|TRBJ1-5
CASSAISNQPQHF
TGCGCCAGCAGTGCTATTAGCAATCAGCCCCAGCATTTT
>.|15|TRBV29-1|.|TRBJ1-2
CSVEVSGGYHYGYTF
TGCAGCGTTGAAGTTTCGGGGGGATATCACTATGGCTACACCTTC
>.|15|TRBV9|.|TRBJ2-2
CASSVAVWNTGELFF
TGTGCCAGCAGCGTAGCAGTGTGGAACACCGGGGAGCTGTTTTTT
>.|13|TRBV5-1|.|TRBJ2-5
CASSLDQKETQYF
TGCGCCAGCAGCTTGGACCAGAAAGAGACCCAGTACTTC
>.|12|TRBV28|once|TRBJ1-1
CASSLAGTEAFF
TGTGCCAGCAGTCTCGCGGGCACTGAAGCTTTCTTT
>TRBD2|13|TRBV19|.|TRBJ2-3
CASNAGVTDTQYF
TGTGCCAGTAACGCGGGAGTTACAGATACGCAGTATTTT
>.|12|TRBV11-2|.|TRBJ2-7
CASSLTTGEQYF
TGTGCCAGCAGCTTAACTACGGGGGAGCAGTACTTC
>.|11|TRBV19|.|TRBJ1-1
CATQGLTEAFF
TGTGCCACCCAGGGGTTGACTGAAGCTTTCTTT
>TRBD1|16|TRBV27|.|TRBJ2-1
CASSLSGTGMRNEQFF
TGTGCCAGCAGTTTATCCGGGACAGGTATGAGAAATGAGCAGTTCTTC
>.|15|TRBV29-1|.|TRBJ2-3
CSVEGGRTGVDTQYF
TGCAGCGTTGAAGGTGGGAGGACGGGGGTAGATACGCAGTATTTT
>TRBD2|15|TRBV10-2|.|TRBJ2-1
CASEAGTSGYNEQFF
TGCGCCAGCGAAGCCGGGACTAGCGGATACAATGAGCAGTTCTTC
>.|17|TRBV28|once|TRBJ1-1
CASSFIWPGNRLTEAFF
TGTGCCAGCAGTTTTATTTGGCCAGGCAACCGCCTCACTGAAGCTTTCTTT